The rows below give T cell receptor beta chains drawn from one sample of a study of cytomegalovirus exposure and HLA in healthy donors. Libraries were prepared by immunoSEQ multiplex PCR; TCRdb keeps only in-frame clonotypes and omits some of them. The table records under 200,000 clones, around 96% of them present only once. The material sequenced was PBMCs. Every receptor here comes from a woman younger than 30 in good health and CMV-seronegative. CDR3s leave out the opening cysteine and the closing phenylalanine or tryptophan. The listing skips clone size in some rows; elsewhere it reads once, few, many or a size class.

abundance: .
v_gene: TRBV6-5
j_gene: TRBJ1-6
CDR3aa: ASTLDRFNSPLH

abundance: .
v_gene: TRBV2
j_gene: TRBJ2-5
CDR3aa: ASSGGGWGETQY

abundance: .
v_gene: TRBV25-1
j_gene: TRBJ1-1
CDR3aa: ASTRGGFGTEAF

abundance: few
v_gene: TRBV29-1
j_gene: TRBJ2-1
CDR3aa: SVLGVPNNEQF

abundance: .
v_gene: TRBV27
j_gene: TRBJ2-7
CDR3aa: ASSPRTSGAYEQY

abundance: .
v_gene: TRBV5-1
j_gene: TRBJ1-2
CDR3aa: ASSLDGDYGYT

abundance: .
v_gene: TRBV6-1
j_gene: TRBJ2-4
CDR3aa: AITTSGGKNIQY

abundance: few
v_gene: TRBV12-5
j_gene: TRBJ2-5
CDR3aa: ASGREREAQETQY

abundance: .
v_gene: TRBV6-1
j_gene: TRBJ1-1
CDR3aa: ASSGGPQTPLNTEAF

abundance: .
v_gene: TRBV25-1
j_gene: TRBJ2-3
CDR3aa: ASSLLTGNTDTQY

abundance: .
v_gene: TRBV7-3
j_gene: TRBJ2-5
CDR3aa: ASSLGGAEETQY

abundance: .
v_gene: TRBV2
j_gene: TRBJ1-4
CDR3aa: ASVTSLTGTGANEKLF

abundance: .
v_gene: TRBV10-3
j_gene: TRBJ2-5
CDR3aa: AISEFGLAGGETQY

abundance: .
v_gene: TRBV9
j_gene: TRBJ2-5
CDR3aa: ASSVGPSGGWLETQY

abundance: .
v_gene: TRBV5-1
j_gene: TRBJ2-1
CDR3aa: ASSQGLAGVGNEQF

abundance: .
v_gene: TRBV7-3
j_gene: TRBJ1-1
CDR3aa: ASSLSESPDEAF

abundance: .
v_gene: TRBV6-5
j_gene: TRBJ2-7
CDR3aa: ASTDRYEQY

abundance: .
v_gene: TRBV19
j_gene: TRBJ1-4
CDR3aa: ASSRQGTSPRLF

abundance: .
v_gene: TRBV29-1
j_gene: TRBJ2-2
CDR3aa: SVEGRNTGELF

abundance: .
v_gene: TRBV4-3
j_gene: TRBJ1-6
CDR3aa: ASSQGTGNSPLH

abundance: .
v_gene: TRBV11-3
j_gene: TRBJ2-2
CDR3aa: ASSLDLVAGELF

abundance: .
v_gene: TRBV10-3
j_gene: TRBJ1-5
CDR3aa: AISESQGVVSNQPQH

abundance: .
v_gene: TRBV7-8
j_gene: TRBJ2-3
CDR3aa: ASSLASYITDTQY

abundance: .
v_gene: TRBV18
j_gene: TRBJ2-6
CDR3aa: ASSPGLQDSGANVLT

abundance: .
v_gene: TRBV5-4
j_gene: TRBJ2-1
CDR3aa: ASSSHPPGHDLYNEQF

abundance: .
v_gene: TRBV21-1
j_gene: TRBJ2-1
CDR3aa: ASVAGENEQF

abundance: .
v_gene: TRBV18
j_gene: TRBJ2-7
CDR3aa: ASSSDSRTYEQY

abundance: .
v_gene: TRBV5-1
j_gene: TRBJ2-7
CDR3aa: ASSYTNEASRRQY

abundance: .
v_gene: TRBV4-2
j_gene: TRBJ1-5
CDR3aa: ASSQLTGGHQPQH

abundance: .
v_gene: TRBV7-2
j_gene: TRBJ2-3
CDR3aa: ASRRTGVSTDTQY

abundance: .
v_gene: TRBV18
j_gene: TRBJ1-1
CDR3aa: ASSPQGADMNTEAF

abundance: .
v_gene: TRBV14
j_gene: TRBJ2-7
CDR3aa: ASSQSGLDRFYEQY

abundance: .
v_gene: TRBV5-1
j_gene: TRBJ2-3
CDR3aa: ASSHGLGSGTDTQY

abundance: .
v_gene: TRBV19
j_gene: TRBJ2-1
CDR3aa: ASSYLAGGNEQF

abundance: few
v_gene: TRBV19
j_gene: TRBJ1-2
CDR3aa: ASSVTGYGYT

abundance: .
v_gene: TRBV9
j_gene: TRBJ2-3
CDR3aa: ASSSSSGGSTDTQY

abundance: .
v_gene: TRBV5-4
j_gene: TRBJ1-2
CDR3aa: ASSPGQVGYT

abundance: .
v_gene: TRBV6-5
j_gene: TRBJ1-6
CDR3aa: ASSYNRGDNSPLH

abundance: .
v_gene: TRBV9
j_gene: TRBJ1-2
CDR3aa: ASRKTGGGYGYT

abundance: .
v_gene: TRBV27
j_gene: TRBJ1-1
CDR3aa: ASSFGGEAF

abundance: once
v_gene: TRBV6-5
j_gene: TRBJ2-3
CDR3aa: ASSLTDYTDTQY

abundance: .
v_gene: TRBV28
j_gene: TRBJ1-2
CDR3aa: ASSLTVNNYGYT